This T cell receptor beta chain was documented in a study of T cell repertoires in cytomegalovirus infection. For the study at large: An indication of both CMV infection and matching HLA type came from public TCR beta signatures. Study results and limitations: Carriage of CMV together with the relevant HLA was identifiable through cumulative public TCR beta family frequency. HLA-C-restricted CMV clonotypes gave the most frequent clonotype in two of eight donors.

Germline V gene lookup returns CDR1 SGHAT and CDR2 FQNNGV. The CDR3 sequence is 12 residues long. The V end lost 9 bases, the J end lost 8 bases, and 13 bases lay between the germline ends. As concerns this clonotype: Antigen specificity is unknown.

MiXCR, run by TCRdb on the reads, gives a single entry per CDR3 protein. The data hold 250,000 to 300,000 distinct CDR3 sequences, with about 17% observed a single time. The sample was CD8+ T cells from PBMCs. The chain has TRBV11-2 and TRBJ2-2; D assignment may be TRBD1 or TRBD2 (5 bases each). This TCR came from a human donor in good health (CMV status not recorded). Some clones in this sample may be carry-over from other donors' samples. Written as DNA, the CDR3 is TGTGCCAGTAGGGACCCCTCGGGGGAGCTGTTTTTT. Residues: CASRDPSGELFF.